These T cell receptor beta chains were read from a single sample in a study of T cells after yellow fever vaccination. TCRdb passed the 5' RACE reads through MiXCR, listing each CDR3 protein once. The sample has hundreds of thousands of distinct CDR3 sequences, roughly 14% seen once. The specimen was PBMCs, collected on the day of the yellow fever booster vaccination. These receptors all stem from a man aged 30 to 45 who received the YFV17D yellow fever vaccine. CDR3s include the opening cysteine and the closing phenylalanine or tryptophan. Each record gives: CDR3 length, clone size, V gene, J gene, D gene, CDR3 protein, CDR3 DNA. D genes are given only for firm matches. Size values are once, few and many counts, or a class for expanded clones, and some rows have none.

>14|-|TRBV5-1|TRBJ2-7|-
CASSPPGVGYEQYF
TGCGCCAGCAGCCCGCCCGGTGTGGGATACGAGCAGTACTTC
>13|-|TRBV6-6|TRBJ2-3|-
CASSYSPRDTQYF
TGTGCCAGCAGTTACTCGCCCCGGGATACGCAGTATTTT
>14|-|TRBV10-3|TRBJ1-2|-
CAISLTLPTDGYTF
TGTGCCATCAGCCTCACTCTCCCGACAGACGGCTACACCTTC
>11|few|TRBV28|TRBJ2-7|-
CAIGSVGEQYF
TGTGCCATCGGCAGCGTCGGCGAGCAGTACTTC
>15|few|TRBV6-5|TRBJ1-4|-
CASSYSNRVVEKLFF
TGTGCCAGCAGTTACTCGAACAGGGTGGTTGAAAAACTGTTTTTT
>15|-|TRBV30|TRBJ1-1|TRBD1
CAWTGTGGPGTEAFF
TGTGCCTGGACCGGGACAGGGGGCCCGGGGACTGAAGCTTTCTTT
>17|many|TRBV6-2/TRBV6-3|TRBJ2-7|-
CATKPTNQARSPYEQYF
TGTGCCACCAAACCGACGAATCAAGCCAGGAGCCCCTACGAGCAGTACTTC
>14|many|TRBV18|TRBJ2-1|TRBD2
CASSLLAGANEQFF
TGTGCCAGCTCACTACTAGCGGGAGCCAATGAGCAGTTCTTC
>13|few|TRBV20-1|TRBJ1-2|TRBD1
CTVTGSVDYGYTF
TGCACCGTGACAGGGTCGGTCGACTATGGCTACACCTTC
>14|-|TRBV5-5|TRBJ1-1|-
CASSFGRENTEAFF
TGTGCCAGCAGCTTCGGACGGGAGAACACTGAAGCTTTCTTT
>15|few|TRBV28|TRBJ2-1|TRBD2
CASSSSSGWDGEQFF
TGTGCCAGCAGTTCATCTAGCGGTTGGGACGGTGAGCAGTTCTTC
>15|-|TRBV7-2|TRBJ2-3|TRBD2
CASSIQAGGADTQYF
TGTGCCAGCAGCATACAAGCGGGAGGTGCAGATACGCAGTATTTT
>14|-|TRBV20-1|TRBJ1-1|TRBD1
CSAGRDRENTEAFF
TGCAGTGCTGGCCGGGACAGGGAGAACACTGAAGCTTTCTTT
>17|-|TRBV4-2|TRBJ1-5|-
CASSQHNGGVLIQPQHF
TGTGCCAGCAGCCAACATAATGGGGGGGTATTGATCCAGCCCCAGCATTTT
>12|-|TRBV20-1|TRBJ1-1|-
CSAQGSNTEAFF
TGCAGTGCCCAGGGGTCTAACACTGAAGCTTTCTTT
>14|-|TRBV29-1|TRBJ2-5|TRBD2
CSVDRLAGTGTQYF
TGCAGCGTGGACCGACTAGCGGGTACAGGGACCCAGTACTTC